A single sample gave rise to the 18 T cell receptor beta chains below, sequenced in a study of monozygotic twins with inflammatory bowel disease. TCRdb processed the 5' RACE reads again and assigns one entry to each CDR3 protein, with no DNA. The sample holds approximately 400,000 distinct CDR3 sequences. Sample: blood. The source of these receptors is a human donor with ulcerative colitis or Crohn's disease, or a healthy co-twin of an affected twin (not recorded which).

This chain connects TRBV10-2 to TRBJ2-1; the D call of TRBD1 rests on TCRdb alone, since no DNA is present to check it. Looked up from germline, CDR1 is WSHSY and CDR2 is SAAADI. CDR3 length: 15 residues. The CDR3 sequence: CASSEQGVGSSEQFF.

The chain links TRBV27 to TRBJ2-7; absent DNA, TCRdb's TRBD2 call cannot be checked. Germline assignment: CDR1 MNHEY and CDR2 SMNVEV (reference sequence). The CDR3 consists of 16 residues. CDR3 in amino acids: CASSSPWTSGRSEQYF.

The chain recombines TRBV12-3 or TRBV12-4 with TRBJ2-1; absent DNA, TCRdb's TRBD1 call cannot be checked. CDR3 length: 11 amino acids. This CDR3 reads CASTRGNEQFF.

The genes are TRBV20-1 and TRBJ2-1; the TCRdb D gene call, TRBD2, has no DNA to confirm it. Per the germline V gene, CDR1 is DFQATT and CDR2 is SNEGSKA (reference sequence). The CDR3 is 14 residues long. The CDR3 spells CSARRLAGGWEQFF.

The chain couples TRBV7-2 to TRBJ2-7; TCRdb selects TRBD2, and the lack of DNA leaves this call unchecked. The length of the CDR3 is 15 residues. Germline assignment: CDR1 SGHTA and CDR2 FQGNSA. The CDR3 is CASSLGLAGGSEQYF.

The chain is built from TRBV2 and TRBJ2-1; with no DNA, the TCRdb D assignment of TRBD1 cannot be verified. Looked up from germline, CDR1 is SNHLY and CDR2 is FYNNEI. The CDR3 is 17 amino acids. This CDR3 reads CASSDWWRSTVYNEQFF.

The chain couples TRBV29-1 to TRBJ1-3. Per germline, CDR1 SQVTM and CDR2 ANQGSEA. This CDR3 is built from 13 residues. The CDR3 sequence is CSVARAGGNTIYF.

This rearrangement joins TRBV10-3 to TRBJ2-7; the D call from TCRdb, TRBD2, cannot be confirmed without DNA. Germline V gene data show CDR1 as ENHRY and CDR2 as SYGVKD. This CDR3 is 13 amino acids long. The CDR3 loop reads CAIRGLAGPEQYF.

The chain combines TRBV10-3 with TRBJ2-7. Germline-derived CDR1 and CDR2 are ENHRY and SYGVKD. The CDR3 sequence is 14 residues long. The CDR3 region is CAISESMTPYEQYF.

The CDR3 sequence: CASSINGGKTGGVYGYTF. This chain connects TRBV19 to TRBJ1-2; TCRdb proposes TRBD1, but this gene call is untestable without DNA. Germline CDR1 is LNHDA and CDR2 is SQIVND (reference sequence). CDR3 length equals 18 residues.

The CDR3: CASSVGGSRHEQFF. The V and J genes are TRBV9 and TRBJ2-1; without DNA, the TCRdb call of TRBD2 cannot be checked. This CDR3 is built from 14 residues. CDR1 is SGDLS, CDR2 YYNGEE, per germline.

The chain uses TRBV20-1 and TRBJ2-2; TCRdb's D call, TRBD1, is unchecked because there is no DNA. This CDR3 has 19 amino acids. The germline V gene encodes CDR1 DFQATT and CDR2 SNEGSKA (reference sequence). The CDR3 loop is CSAGDTGAASAWDTGELFF.

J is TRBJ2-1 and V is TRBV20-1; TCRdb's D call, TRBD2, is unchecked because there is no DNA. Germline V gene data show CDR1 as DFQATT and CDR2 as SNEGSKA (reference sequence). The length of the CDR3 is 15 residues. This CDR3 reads CSATLAESSYNEQFF.

The CDR3 loop reads CASSLAVGGADTQYF. The genes are TRBV27 and TRBJ2-3; checking the TCRdb D call of TRBD1 is not possible without DNA. The CDR3 loop spans 15 amino acids. The germline V gene encodes CDR1 MNHEY and CDR2 SMNVEV (reference sequence).

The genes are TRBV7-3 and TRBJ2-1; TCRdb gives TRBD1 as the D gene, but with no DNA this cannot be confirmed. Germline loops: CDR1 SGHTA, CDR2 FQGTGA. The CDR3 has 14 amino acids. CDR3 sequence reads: CASSLTRPGNEQFF. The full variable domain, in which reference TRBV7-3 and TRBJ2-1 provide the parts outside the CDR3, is GAGVSQTPSNKVTEKGKYVELRCDPISGHTALYWYRQSLGQGPEFLIYFQGTGAADDSGLPNDRFFAVRPEGSVSTLKIQRTERGDSAVYLCASSLTRPGNEQFFGPGTRLTVL.

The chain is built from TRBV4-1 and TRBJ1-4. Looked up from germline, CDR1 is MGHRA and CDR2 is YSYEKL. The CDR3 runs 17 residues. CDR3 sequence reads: CASSQLGPEAPGEKLFF.

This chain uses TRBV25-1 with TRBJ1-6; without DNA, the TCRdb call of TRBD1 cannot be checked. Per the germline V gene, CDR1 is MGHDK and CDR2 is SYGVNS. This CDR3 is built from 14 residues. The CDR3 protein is CASRGRGENSPLHF.

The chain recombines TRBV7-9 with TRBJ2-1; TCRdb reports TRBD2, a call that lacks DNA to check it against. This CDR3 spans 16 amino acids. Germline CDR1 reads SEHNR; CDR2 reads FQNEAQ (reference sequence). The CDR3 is CASRRIAGLGTNEQFF. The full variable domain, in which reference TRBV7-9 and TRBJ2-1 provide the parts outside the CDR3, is DTGVSQNPRHKITKRGQNVTFRCDPISEHNRLYWYRQTLGQGPEFLTYFQNEAQLEKSRLLSDRFSAERPKGSFSTLEIQRTEQGDSAMYLCASRRIAGLGTNEQFFGPGTRLTVL.